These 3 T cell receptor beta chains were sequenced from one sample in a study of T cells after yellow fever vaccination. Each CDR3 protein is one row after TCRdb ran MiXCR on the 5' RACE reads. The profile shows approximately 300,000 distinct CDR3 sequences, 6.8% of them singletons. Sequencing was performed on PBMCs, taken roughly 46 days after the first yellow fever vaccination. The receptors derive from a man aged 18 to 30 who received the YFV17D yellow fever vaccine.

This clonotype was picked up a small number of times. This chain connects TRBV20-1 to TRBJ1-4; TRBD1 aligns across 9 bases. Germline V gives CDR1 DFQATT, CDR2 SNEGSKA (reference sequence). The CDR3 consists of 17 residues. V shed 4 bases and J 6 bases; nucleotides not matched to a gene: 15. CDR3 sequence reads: CSAKPGQGYVAYEKLFF. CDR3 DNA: TGCAGTGCTAAACCGGGACAGGGCTATGTAGCTTATGAAAAACTGTTTTTT.

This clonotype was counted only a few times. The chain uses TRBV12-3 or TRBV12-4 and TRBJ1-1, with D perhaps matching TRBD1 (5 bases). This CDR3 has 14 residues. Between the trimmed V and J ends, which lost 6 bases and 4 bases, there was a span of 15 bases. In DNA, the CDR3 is TGTGCCAGCAGCTACGGACGGCAGGGCACTGAAGCTTTCTTT. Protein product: CASSYGRQGTEAFF.

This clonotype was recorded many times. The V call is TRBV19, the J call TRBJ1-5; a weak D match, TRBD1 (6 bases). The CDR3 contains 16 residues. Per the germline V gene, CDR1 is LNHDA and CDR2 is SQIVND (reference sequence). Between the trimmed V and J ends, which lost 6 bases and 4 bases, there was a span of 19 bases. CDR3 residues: CASSRGAGAPNQPQHF. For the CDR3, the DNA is TGTGCCAGTAGCAGAGGGGCAGGGGCACCTAATCAGCCCCAGCATTTT.